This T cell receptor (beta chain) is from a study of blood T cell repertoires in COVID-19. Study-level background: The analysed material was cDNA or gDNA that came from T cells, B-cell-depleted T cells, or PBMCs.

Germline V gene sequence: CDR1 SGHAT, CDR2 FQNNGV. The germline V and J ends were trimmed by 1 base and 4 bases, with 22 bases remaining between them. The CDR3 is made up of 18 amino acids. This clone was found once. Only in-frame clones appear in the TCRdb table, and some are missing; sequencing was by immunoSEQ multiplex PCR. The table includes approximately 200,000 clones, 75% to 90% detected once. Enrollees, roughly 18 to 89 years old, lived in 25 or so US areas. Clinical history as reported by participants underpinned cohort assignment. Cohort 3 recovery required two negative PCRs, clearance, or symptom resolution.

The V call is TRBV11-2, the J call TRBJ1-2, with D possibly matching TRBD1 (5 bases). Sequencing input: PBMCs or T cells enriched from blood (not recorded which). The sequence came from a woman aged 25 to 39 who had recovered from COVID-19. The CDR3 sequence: CASSLVVLGQAASYGYTF. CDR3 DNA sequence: TGTGCCAGCAGCTTAGTGGTATTGGGGCAGGCCGCATCCTATGGCTACACCTTC.